The 26 T cell receptor beta chains reported below all come from one sample, sequenced in a study of CD8+CD57+ T cells in acquired aplastic anemia (dated by TCRdb to between 2017 and 2018). Patients chosen for sequencing had shown expansion of CD8+CD57+ cells by flow cytometry. The instrument given in TCRdb is Illumina HiSeq 2000. TCR beta VDJ combination and CDR3 sequence profiling used genomic DNA as the template. In TCRdb, the public reads were trimmed at Q25 with fastp and aligned with MiXCR, with productive beta chains retained. Rows merge per CDR3 protein into single entries with the most common DNA and genes. The sample table lists 150,000 to 200,000 distinct CDR3 sequences, around 63% of them with a count of one. The ten most abundant clones make up roughly 46% of the sample. What was sequenced was sorted CD4+, CD8+, or CD8+CD57+ T cells (not recorded which) from PBMCs. These receptors were obtained from a human donor with aplastic anemia.

The chain combines TRBV14 with TRBJ2-6; D is unresolved. V was cut by 1 base and J by 0 bases, with 10 bases left in between. This CDR3 has 17 residues. The germline gives CDR1 SGHDN, CDR2 FVKESK. The CDR3 DNA sequence: TGTGCCAGCAGCCAAGGAGACACTTTCTCTGGGGCCAACGTCCTGACTTTC. Protein: CASSQGDTFSGANVLTF. Supplemented by reference TRBV14 and TRBJ2-6, the full variable domain reads EAGVTQFPSHSVIEKGQTVTLRCDPISGHDNLYWYRRVMGKEIKFLLHFVKESKQDESGMPNNRFLAERTGGTYSTLKVQPAELEDSGVYFCASSQGDTFSGANVLTFGAGSRLTVL.

The table lists this clonotype with a few counts. The chain combines TRBV5-6 with TRBJ2-1; 9 nucleotides align to TRBD1. The CDR3 covers 15 residues. V lost 0 bases to trimming and J lost 5 bases; unmatched junction nucleotides: 3. CDR1 and CDR2 (germline): SGHDT, YYEEEE. The chain's CDR3 is CASSLEQGADNEQFF. The CDR3 DNA follows: TGTGCCAGCAGCTTGGAACAGGGGGCCGACAATGAGCAGTTCTTC.

This clonotype appeared a few times. The chain has TRBV20-1 and TRBJ2-7; D unresolved. This CDR3 spans 11 amino acids. V was shortened by 3 bases and J by 5 bases, with 8 bases between the two germline ends. The germline gives CDR1 DFQATT, CDR2 SNEGSKA (reference sequence). The chain's CDR3 is CSASRTDEQYF. CDR3 nucleotides: TGCAGTGCTAGTAGGACGGACGAGCAGTACTTC.

The V and J genes are TRBV7-9 and TRBJ2-1; TRBD2 matches 13 bases. CDR1 SEHNR and CDR2 FQNEAQ come from the germline V gene (reference sequence). The CDR3 totals 18 residues. The V segment lost 5 bases and the J segment 6 bases; nucleotides outside the gene matches: 13. In nucleotides, the CDR3 is TGTGCCAGCAGCCTACGCCGACTCGGACTAGCGGGAGCCAATGAGCAGTTCTTC. It is translated as CASSLRRLGLAGANEQFF.

Many counts were recorded for this clonotype. This rearrangement joins TRBV2 to TRBJ2-7; TRBD1 agrees at 12 bases. The CDR3 length is 16 residues. Germline-derived CDR1 and CDR2 are SNHLY and FYNNEI. Trimming removed 4 bases from V and 4 bases from J; junction bases left unmatched: 8. CDR3 nucleotides: TGTGCCAGCAGTGCACTAGGGACAGGGGGCGGGTACGAGCAGTACTTC. The encoded protein is CASSALGTGGGYEQYF.

The chain is built from TRBV3-1 and TRBJ1-1, with D possibly TRBD1 on 5 matching bases. The germline V gene has CDR1 LGHDT and CDR2 YNNKEL (reference sequence). V shed 0 bases and J shed 3 bases, with 14 bases lying between them. There are 16 residues in the CDR3. The DNA of the CDR3 is TGTGCCAGCAGCCAAGATAAGCAGGGAGGGGACACTGAAGCTTTCTTT. Protein product: CASSQDKQGGDTEAFF.

For this clonotype: Germline and junction disagree at one end, which may indicate a read error. The chain joins TRBV10-3 to TRBJ2-7; either TRBD1 or TRBD2 may fit D (5 bases each). The CDR3 spans 16 residues. Germline CDR1 ENHRY, CDR2 SYGVKD. The CDR3 DNA reads as TGTGCCACCAGTGAGATTGGGTTCGAGGGGCCGGACGAGCAGTACTTC. Protein product: CATSEIGFEGPDEQYF.

This clonotype was counted once. At one of its ends the junction is not consistent with the germline gene, which may arise from a read error. The chain combines TRBV19 with TRBJ2-2, with D possibly being TRBD2 (5 bases). The CDR3 totals 15 residues. Germline V gene data show CDR1 as LNHDA and CDR2 as SQIVND (reference sequence). The CDR3 bases are TGTGCCAGTAGTACTATGAGCGGAAACACCGGGGAGCCGTTTTTT. Residues: CASSTMSGNTGEPFF.

This chain connects TRBV19 to TRBJ2-7, with a tentative D call TRBD2 (5 bases). The V and J ends lost 7 bases and 1 base respectively, with 14 bases between them. The CDR3 contains 14 residues. Germline lookup yields CDR1 LNHDA and CDR2 SQIVND (reference sequence). The CDR3: CASNPGGVSYEQYF. CDR3 coding DNA: TGTGCCAGTAACCCAGGAGGCGTTTCCTACGAGCAGTACTTC.

This clonotype has a single count. J is TRBJ2-7 and V is TRBV2; no definite D call. With 0 bases removed from V and 3 bases from J, the gap between germline ends came to 6 bases. The CDR3 has 13 amino acids. Germline lookup yields CDR1 SNHLY and CDR2 FYNNEI. CDR3 sequence: CASSEADVYEQYF. CDR3 coding DNA: TGTGCCAGCAGTGAAGCGGACGTCTACGAGCAGTACTTC.

Regarding this clonotype: Relative to the germline gene, one junction end is altered; a read error may explain this. The chain recombines TRBV3-1 with TRBJ2-5; the D gene is possibly TRBD1 (6 bases). The CDR3 totals 13 residues. Germline CDR1 is LGHDT and CDR2 is YNNKEL (reference sequence). The CDR3 nucleotides read TGTGCCAGCACCAGAGAAGATTACAGGGTTATTGACTTC. Amino acids: CASTREDYRVIDF.

This clonotype was found many times. The gene calls are TRBV9 and TRBJ2-5, with unresolved D. This CDR3 region has 14 residues. CDR1 and CDR2 from the germline V gene are SGDLS and YYNGEE. The V gene lost 0 bases and the J gene lost 2 bases, with 8 bases spanning the gap. CDR3 residues: CASSVGWGQETQYF. CDR3 nucleotides: TGTGCCAGCAGCGTAGGGTGGGGACAAGAGACCCAGTACTTC. Using reference TRBV9 and TRBJ2-5 for the parts outside the CDR3, the full variable domain is DSGVTQTPKHLITATGQRVTLRCSPRSGDLSVYWYQQSLDQGLQFLIQYYNGEERAKGNILERFSAQQFPDLHSELNLSSLELGDSALYFCASSVGWGQETQYFGPGTRLLVL.

This chain joins TRBV5-1 and TRBJ2-6; no clear D gene. This CDR3 is built from 15 residues. Per the germline V gene, CDR1 is SGHRS and CDR2 is YFSETQ. Trimming left V 4 bases short and J 0 bases short, with 8 bases between. CDR3 nucleotide sequence: TGCGCCAGCAGCAGACAAAGCTCTGGGGCCAACGTCCTGACTTTC. Translated: CASSRQSSGANVLTF. Together with reference TRBV5-1 and TRBJ2-6, the CDR3 gives the full variable domain: KAGVTQTPRYLIKTRGQQVTLSCSPISGHRSVSWYQQTPGQGLQFLFEYFSETQRNKGNFPGRFSGRQFSNSRSEMNVSTLELGDSALYLCASSRQSSGANVLTFGAGSRLTVL.

V is TRBV7-6 and J is TRBJ1-1, with a possible D match to TRBD1 (5 bases). From germline, CDR1 is SGHVS and CDR2 FNYEAQ. V was trimmed by 5 bases and J by 5 bases, leaving 15 bases between them. The CDR3 length is 14 residues. CDR3 protein: CASSVGPRGTEAFF. CDR3 DNA sequence: TGTGCCAGCAGCGTGGGGCCCCGGGGGACTGAAGCTTTCTTT.

The V and J genes are TRBV15 and TRBJ2-7; 7 nucleotides align to TRBD1. This CDR3 is built from 16 residues. Germline V CDR1 and CDR2: LNHNV, YYDKDF (reference sequence). J lost 1 base, V lost 3 bases, and 9 bases had no gene match. The DNA for the CDR3 is TGTGCCACCAGCAGCTCTCGACAGGGCCCGTCCTACGAGCAGTACTTC. Translated: CATSSSRQGPSYEQYF.

This clonotype showed up many times. The chain couples TRBV5-6 to TRBJ1-1, with D unclear. In germline, CDR1 is SGHDT, CDR2 YYEEEE. Trimming removed 0 bases at V and 5 bases at J, with 8 bases between. The CDR3 length is 13 residues. As DNA, the CDR3 is TGTGCCAGCAGCTTGGTCGGCTGGACTGAAGCTTTCTTT. Its protein product is CASSLVGWTEAFF. The full variable domain, completed using reference TRBV5-6 and TRBJ1-1, is DAGVTQSPTHLIKTRGQQVTLRCSPKSGHDTVSWYQQALGQGPQFIFQYYEEEERQRGNFPDRFSGHQFPNYSSELNVNALLLGDSALYLCASSLVGWTEAFFGQGTRLTVV.

In this sample, this clonotype turned up a few times. V is TRBV27 and J is TRBJ2-3; weak D call: TRBD1 (5 bases). The CDR3 extends over 14 amino acids. In germline, CDR1 is MNHEY, CDR2 SMNVEV (reference sequence). V was clipped by 3 bases and J by 3 bases, with 10 bases between them. Here the CDR3 DNA reads TGTGCCAGCAGTTTGGGGCCCGCTACAGATACGCAGTATTTT. This gives the protein CASSLGPATDTQYF.

The chain recombines TRBV16 with TRBJ1-2; TRBD1 might be the D (5 bases). Germline CDR1 is KGHSY and CDR2 is FQNENV. Trimming removed 5 bases at V and 8 bases at J, with 12 bases between. This CDR3 has 12 residues. CDR3 in amino acids: CASSSQGGGYTF. The CDR3 DNA is TGTGCCAGCAGCTCCCAGGGCGGGGGCTACACCTTC.

In the case of this clonotype: Because it lacks the conserved phenylalanine or tryptophan at the end, this CDR3 is likely a read error. The CDR3 DNA sequence: TGCAGTGCTAGAGATCGGCAGGTCGGCGGTTCAACCCTCCACCTT. This codes for CSARDRQVGGSTLHL. This rearrangement joins TRBV20-1 to TRBJ1-6; D is unresolved. Germline CDR1 and CDR2: DFQATT and SNEGSKA (reference sequence). The CDR3 sequence is 15 residues long.

The chain employs TRBV11-2 and TRBJ1-2; perhaps TRBD1 as D (5 bases). CDR3 length: 17 residues. Trimming removed 4 bases from V and 3 bases from J, with 21 bases in between. The V gene's germline CDR1 is SGHAT and CDR2 FQNNGV. The CDR3 DNA follows: TGTGCCAGCAGCTCAACGGACACCGGCTTCTTCTACTATGGCTACACCTTC. It yields the protein CASSSTDTGFFYYGYTF.

The V and J genes are TRBV15 and TRBJ2-5; D is undetermined. The V and J ends lost 0 bases and 5 bases respectively, with 16 bases between them. CDR3 length equals 16 residues. CDR1 LNHNV and CDR2 YYDKDF come from the germline V gene (reference sequence). This CDR3 reads CATSRDLAAYGETQYF. The CDR3 nucleotides are TGTGCCACCAGCAGAGATCTTGCGGCCTATGGGGAGACCCAGTACTTC.

The CDR3 DNA is TGTGCCAGCAGTGAAACCGGGACTAGCGGGAGATATGAGCAGTTCTTC. This gives the protein CASSETGTSGRYEQFF. J is TRBJ2-1 and V is TRBV2, with 14 bases aligning to TRBD2. With V trimmed by 2 bases and J by 8 bases, 5 bases remained unmatched. CDR3 size: 16 residues. Looked up from germline, CDR1 is SNHLY and CDR2 is FYNNEI.

V usage is TRBV7-3 and J usage is TRBJ1-6; D remains unclear. Germline CDR1 is SGHTA and CDR2 is FQGTGA. V was pared by 2 bases and J by 7 bases, with 6 bases between. The CDR3 has 13 amino acids. DNA for the CDR3: TGTGCCAGCAGCTTACTTGGAAATTCACCCCTCCACTTT. This sequence encodes CASSLLGNSPLHF.

There are many counts of this clonotype. The V gene is TRBV2, the J gene TRBJ1-5; D is unclear. The CDR3 contains 15 residues. The V and J ends lost 2 bases and 0 bases respectively, with 8 bases between them. Germline CDR1 and CDR2: SNHLY and FYNNEI. CDR3 nucleotide sequence: TGTGCCAGCAGTGAAATAGGACGTAGCAATCAGCCCCAGCATTTT. Residues: CASSEIGRSNQPQHF.

This chain joins TRBV6-2 or TRBV6-3 and TRBJ2-3; 8 bases map to TRBD2. The germline gives CDR1 MNHEY, CDR2 SVGEGT. CDR3 size: 15 residues. Germline trimming cut 8 bases from V and 0 bases from J; bases unmatched to any gene: 7. CDR3 DNA sequence: TGTGCCAGCGGCCCCAGACTAGCGAGCACAGATACGCAGTATTTT. Translation: CASGPRLASTDTQYF.

The DNA of the CDR3 is TGCGCCAGCAGTAAGACAGGGTCCGGCTACGAGCAGTACTTC. Its protein is CASSKTGSGYEQYF. This chain connects TRBV10-2 to TRBJ2-7, with 7 nucleotides matching TRBD1. The junction had 7 bases not matched to a gene; V was cut back by 5 bases and J by 3 bases. Germline V gives CDR1 WSHSY, CDR2 SAAADI. There are 14 residues in the CDR3.